These 10 T cell receptor beta chains were all obtained from the same sample, sequenced in a study of beta chain features in type 1 diabetes. Since all of the isolated RNA was reverse transcribed, expressed TCRB transcripts were what got sequenced. Assay: immunoSEQ multiplex PCR; the TCRdb copy retains only in-frame clones and omits some. The table lists 200,000 to 300,000 clones, 13% to 15% of them singletons, with about 0.024% in the top ten. The sample taken for sequencing was naive CD4+ T cells from blood. These receptors originate from a woman in her thirties or forties in good health.

The chain combines TRBV12-5 with TRBJ1-2, with 7 nucleotides matching TRBD1. There are 17 residues in the CDR3. Germline V CDR1 and CDR2: LGHNT, FRNRAP. V shed 1 base and J 1 base; nucleotides not matched to a gene: 9. CDR3 in amino acids: CASGLDRGQTNNYGYTF. In DNA form, the CDR3 reads TGTGCTAGTGGTTTGGACCGGGGACAGACTAATAACTATGGCTACACCTTC.

This clone has more than one count but fewer than ten. The chain joins TRBV7-9 to TRBJ1-2, with D possibly matching TRBD1 (5 bases). Between the trimmed V and J ends, which lost 8 bases and 0 bases, there was a span of 16 bases. The V gene's germline CDR1 is SEHNR and CDR2 FQNEAQ (reference sequence). The CDR3 contains 15 residues. This CDR3 reads CASFILGGANYGYTF. Here the CDR3 DNA reads TGTGCCAGCTTTATCCTCGGGGGAGCTAACTATGGCTACACCTTC.

The chain carries TRBV10-3 and TRBJ1-1; D not resolved. Looked up from germline, CDR1 is ENHRY and CDR2 is SYGVKD. The CDR3 contains 14 residues. V was trimmed by 3 bases and J by 10 bases, leaving 18 bases between them. The CDR3 loop reads CAISEEGSSFRAFF. The CDR3 DNA sequence: TGTGCCATCAGTGAAGAGGGATCAAGTTTCAGAGCTTTCTTT.

This clone was detected a few times. V gene TRBV7-9 combines with J gene TRBJ1-4; 10 positions agree with TRBD1. Germline V lookup: CDR1 SEHNR, CDR2 FQNEAQ (reference sequence). The trim removed 9 bases at V and 6 bases at J, leaving 7 bases unmatched. The CDR3 has 14 amino acids. CDR3 region: CASTADRGDEKLFF. CDR3 nucleotide sequence: TGTGCCAGTACGGCGGACAGGGGGGATGAAAAACTGTTTTTT. Together with reference TRBV7-9 and TRBJ1-4, the CDR3 gives the full variable domain: DTGVSQNPRHKITKRGQNVTFRCDPISEHNRLYWYRQTLGQGPEFLTYFQNEAQLEKSRLLSDRFSAERPKGSFSTLEIQRTEQGDSAMYLCASTADRGDEKLFFGSGTQLSVL.

V usage is TRBV2 and J usage is TRBJ1-6, with 10 positions matching TRBD1. CDR3 size: 19 residues. The J segment lost 10 bases and the V segment lost 3 bases, leaving 18 bases of the junction unmatched. Germline V gene sequence: CDR1 SNHLY, CDR2 FYNNEI. The CDR3 DNA follows: TGTGCCAGCAGTGACATTGACAGGGGGCGAGGTCAAAGGCAATCACCCCTCCACTTT. The encoded protein is CASSDIDRGRGQRQSPLHF.

The chain is built from TRBV4-1 and TRBJ2-4; maybe TRBD1 (6 bases). Germline loops: CDR1 MGHRA, CDR2 YSYEKL. Trimming left V 1 base short and J 0 bases short, with 13 bases between. The CDR3 covers 17 residues. The CDR3 is CASSQGNRVLAKNIQYF. CDR3 nucleotide sequence: TGCGCCAGCAGCCAAGGTAACAGGGTGCTAGCCAAAAACATTCAGTACTTC.

This clone came up a few times. The J gene is TRBJ2-5, the V gene TRBV15; possibly TRBD2 for D (6 bases). Germline V gene data show CDR1 as LNHNV and CDR2 as YYDKDF (reference sequence). The CDR3 extends over 15 amino acids. Trimming shortened V by 0 bases and J by 5 bases, and 13 bases separated the two germline ends. For the CDR3, the DNA is TGTGCCACCAGCAGAGAATCTGGGACTTGGGAGACCCAGTACTTC. Protein product: CATSRESGTWETQYF.

This clone was recorded a few times. The chain carries TRBV14 and TRBJ2-6; a possible D gene is TRBD2 (5 bases). Trimming took off 6 bases at V and 4 bases at J, with 7 bases between the two ends. Germline lookup yields CDR1 SGHDN and CDR2 FVKESK. This CDR3 has 13 residues. Here the CDR3 DNA reads TGTGCCAGCAGGACTATAGGGGCCAACGTCCTGACTTTC. Its translation: CASRTIGANVLTF. Filled out from reference TRBV14 and TRBJ2-6, the complete variable domain reads EAGVTQFPSHSVIEKGQTVTLRCDPISGHDNLYWYRRVMGKEIKFLLHFVKESKQDESGMPNNRFLAERTGGTYSTLKVQPAELEDSGVYFCASRTIGANVLTFGAGSRLTVL.

V gene TRBV28 combines with J gene TRBJ2-7; D is possibly TRBD2 (7 bases). V was shortened by 8 bases and J by 2 bases, with 28 bases between the two germline ends. The CDR3 totals 18 residues. The germline gives CDR1 MDHEN, CDR2 SYDVKM. For the CDR3, the DNA is TGTGCCAGCTCTCTGGCGGGGGCTCCTACTGGTCCGACCTACGAGCAGTACTTC. This codes for CASSLAGAPTGPTYEQYF.

This clone was seen only a few times. The V call is TRBV15, the J call TRBJ2-4; D possibly corresponds to TRBD1 (6 bases). The germline V gene has CDR1 LNHNV and CDR2 YYDKDF (reference sequence). The CDR3 extends over 15 amino acids. V lost 0 bases to trimming and J lost 7 bases, with 13 bases between them. CDR3 amino acids: CATSRDGWTDNIQYF. The CDR3, as DNA: TGTGCCACCAGCAGAGATGGCTGGACAGATAACATTCAGTACTTC.